This T cell receptor (beta chain) appears in the sequencing data of a study of control samples from healthy donors and cancer patients. Using immunoSEQ multiplex PCR, the repertoire was profiled, and TCRdb retains in-frame clones only, with some absent. The table has under 200,000 clones, roughly 91% seen once. The V and J ends lost 0 bases and 0 bases respectively, with 9 bases between them. Germline V gene data show CDR1 as SGHRS and CDR2 as YFSETQ. CDR3 length: 15 amino acids. Sample share makes this clone medium-sized. The genes are TRBV5-1 and TRBJ1-1; possible D gene TRBD1, 5 bases. This TCR was sampled from a woman in her twenties or thirties in good health. Sequencing was performed on blood. CDR3 sequence: CASSLDSGMNTEAFF. As DNA, the CDR3 is TGCGCCAGCAGCTTGGATTCAGGGATGAACACTGAAGCTTTCTTT.